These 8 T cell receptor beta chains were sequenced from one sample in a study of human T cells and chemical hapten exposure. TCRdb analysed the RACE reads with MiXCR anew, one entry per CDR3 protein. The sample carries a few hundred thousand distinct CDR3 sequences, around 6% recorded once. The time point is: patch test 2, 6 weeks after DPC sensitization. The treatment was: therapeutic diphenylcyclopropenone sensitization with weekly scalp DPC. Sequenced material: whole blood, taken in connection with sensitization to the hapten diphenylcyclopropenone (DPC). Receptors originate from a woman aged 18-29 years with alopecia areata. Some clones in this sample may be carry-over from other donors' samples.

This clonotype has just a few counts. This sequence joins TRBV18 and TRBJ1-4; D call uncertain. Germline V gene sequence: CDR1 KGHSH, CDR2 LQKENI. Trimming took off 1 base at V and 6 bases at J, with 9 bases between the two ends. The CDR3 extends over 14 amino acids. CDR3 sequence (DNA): TGTGCCAGCTCACCACGAAGGGAAGATGAAAAACTGTTTTTT. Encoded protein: CASSPRREDEKLFF.

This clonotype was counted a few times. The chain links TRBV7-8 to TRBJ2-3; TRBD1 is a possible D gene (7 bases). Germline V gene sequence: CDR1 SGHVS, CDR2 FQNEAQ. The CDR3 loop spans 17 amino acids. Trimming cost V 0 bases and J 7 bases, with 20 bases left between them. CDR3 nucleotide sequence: TGTGCCAGCAGCTTAGCTATGGCAGGGGGGAACATTTATACGCAGTATTTT. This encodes CASSLAMAGGNIYTQYF.

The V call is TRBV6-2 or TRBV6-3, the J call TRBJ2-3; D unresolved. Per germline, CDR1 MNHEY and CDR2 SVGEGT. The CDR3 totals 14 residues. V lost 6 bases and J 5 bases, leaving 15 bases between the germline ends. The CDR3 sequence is CASSLKLEGDTQYF. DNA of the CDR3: TGTGCCAGCAGCCTAAAGTTGGAAGGAGATACGCAGTATTTT.

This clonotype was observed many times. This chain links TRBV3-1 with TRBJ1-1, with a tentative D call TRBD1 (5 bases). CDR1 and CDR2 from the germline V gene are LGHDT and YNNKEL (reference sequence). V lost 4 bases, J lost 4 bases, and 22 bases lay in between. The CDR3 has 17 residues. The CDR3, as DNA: TGTGCCAGCAGCCCCTACTCGGGACCTCCCAGCGGCACTGAAGCTTTCTTT. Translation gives CASSPYSGPPSGTEAFF.

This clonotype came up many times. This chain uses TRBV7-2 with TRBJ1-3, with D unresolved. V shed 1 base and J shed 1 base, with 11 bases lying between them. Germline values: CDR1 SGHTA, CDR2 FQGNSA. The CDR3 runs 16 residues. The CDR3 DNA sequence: TGTGCCAGCAGCTTAGAAGTACGAAGGTCTGGAAACACCATATATTTT. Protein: CASSLEVRRSGNTIYF.

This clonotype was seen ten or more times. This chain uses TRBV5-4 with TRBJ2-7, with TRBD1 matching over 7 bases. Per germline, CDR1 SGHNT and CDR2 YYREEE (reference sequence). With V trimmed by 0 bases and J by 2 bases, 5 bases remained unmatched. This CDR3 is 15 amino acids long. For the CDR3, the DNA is TGTGCCAGCAGCTTGGGGACCGGGACAGCCTACGAGCAGTACTTC. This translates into CASSLGTGTAYEQYF.

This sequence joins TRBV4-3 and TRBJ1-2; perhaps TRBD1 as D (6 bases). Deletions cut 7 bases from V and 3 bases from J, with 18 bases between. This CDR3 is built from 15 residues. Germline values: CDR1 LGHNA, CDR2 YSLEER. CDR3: CASTPGATGDYGYTF. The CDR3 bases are TGCGCCAGCACCCCAGGAGCGACAGGCGACTATGGCTACACCTTC.

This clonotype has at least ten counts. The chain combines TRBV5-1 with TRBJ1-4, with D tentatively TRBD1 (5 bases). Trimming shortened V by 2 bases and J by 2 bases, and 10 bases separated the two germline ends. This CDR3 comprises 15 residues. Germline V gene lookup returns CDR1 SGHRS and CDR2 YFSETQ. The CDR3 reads CASSFSRDTNEKLFF. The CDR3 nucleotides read TGCGCCAGCAGCTTCAGCCGGGACACTAATGAAAAACTGTTTTTT.